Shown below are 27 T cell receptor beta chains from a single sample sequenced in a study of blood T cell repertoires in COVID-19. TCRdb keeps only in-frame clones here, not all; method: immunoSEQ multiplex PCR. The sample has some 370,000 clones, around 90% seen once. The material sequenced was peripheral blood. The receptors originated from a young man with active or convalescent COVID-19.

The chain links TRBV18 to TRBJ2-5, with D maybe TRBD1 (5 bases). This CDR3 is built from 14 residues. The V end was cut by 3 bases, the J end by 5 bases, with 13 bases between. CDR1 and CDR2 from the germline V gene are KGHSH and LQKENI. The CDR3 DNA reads TGTGCCAGCTCACCTACAGGCCAAGGGGAGACCCAGTACTTC. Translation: CASSPTGQGETQYF.

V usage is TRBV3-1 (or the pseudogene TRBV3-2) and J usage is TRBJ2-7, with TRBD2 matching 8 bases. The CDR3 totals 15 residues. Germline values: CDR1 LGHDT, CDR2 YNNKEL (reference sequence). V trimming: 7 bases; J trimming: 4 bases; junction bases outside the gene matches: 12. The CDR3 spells CASNNLGLANYEQYF. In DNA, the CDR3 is TGTGCCAGCAACAATTTAGGACTAGCTAATTACGAGCAGTACTTC.

The CDR3, as DNA: TGTGCCAGCGGGGGGGTCTCTGGGGCCAACGTCCTGACTTTC. It encodes CASGGVSGANVLTF. This sequence joins TRBV7-2 and TRBJ2-6, with 7 bases matching TRBD2. Losses at the gene ends were 8 bases for V and 0 bases for J; bases not matched to a gene: 1. Germline V gene data show CDR1 as SGHTA and CDR2 as FQGNSA. The CDR3 sequence is 14 residues long.

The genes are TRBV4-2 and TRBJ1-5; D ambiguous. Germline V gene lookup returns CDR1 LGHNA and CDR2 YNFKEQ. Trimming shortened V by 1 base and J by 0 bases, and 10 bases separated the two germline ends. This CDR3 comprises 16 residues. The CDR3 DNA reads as TGTGCCAGCAGCCAAGGGGCACCTTATAGCAATCAGCCCCAGCATTTT. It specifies CASSQGAPYSNQPQHF.

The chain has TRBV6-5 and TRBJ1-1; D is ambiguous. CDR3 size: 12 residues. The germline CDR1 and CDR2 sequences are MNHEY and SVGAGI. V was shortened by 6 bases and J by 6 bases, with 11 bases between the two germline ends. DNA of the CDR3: TGTGCCAGCAGACGCACAGTCGCTGAAGCTTTCTTT. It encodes CASRRTVAEAFF.

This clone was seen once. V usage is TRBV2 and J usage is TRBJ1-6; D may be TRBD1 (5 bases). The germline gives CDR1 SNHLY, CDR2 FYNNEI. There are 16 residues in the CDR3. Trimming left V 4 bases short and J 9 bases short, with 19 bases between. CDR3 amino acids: CASSGSGGGVGSPLHF. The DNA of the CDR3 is TGTGCCAGCAGTGGTTCCGGTGGAGGGGTGGGTTCACCCCTCCACTTT.

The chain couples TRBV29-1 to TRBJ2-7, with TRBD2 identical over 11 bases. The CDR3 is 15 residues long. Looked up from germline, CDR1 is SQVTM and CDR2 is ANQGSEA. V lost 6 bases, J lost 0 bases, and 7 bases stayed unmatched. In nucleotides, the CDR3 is TGCAGCGTCTTCCGACTAGCGGGAAACTCCTACGAGCAGTACTTC. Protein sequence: CSVFRLAGNSYEQYF.

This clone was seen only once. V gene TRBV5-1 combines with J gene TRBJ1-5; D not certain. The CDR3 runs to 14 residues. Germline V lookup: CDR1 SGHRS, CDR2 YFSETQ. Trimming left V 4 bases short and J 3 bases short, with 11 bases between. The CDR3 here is CASSPSGSNQPQHF. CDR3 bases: TGCGCCAGCAGCCCATCGGGGTCCAATCAGCCCCAGCATTTT.

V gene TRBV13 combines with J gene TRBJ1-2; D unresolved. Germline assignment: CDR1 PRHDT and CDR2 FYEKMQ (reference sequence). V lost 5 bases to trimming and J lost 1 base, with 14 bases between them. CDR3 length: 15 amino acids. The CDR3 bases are TGTGCCAGCAGCCTATTACTAGACCGTAACTATGGCTACACCTTC. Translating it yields CASSLLLDRNYGYTF.

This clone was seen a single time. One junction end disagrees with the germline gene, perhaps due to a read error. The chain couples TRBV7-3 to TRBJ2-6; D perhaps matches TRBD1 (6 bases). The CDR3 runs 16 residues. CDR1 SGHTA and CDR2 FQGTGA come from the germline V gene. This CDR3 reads CASSMGHISGANVLTF. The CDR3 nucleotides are TGTGCCAGCAGCATGGGACATATCTCTGGGGCCAACGTGCTGACTTTC. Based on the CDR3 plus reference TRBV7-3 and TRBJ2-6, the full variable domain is GAGVSQTPSNKVTEKGKYVELRCDPISGHTALYWYRQSLGQGPEFLIYFQGTGAADDSGLPNDRFFAVRPEGSVSTLKIQRTERGDSAVYLCASSMGHISGANVLTFGAGSRLTVL.

This chain's CDR3 is CASSQDGTGGGYEQYF. The CDR3 DNA reads as TGCGCCAGCAGCCAAGATGGTACCGGGGGAGGGTACGAGCAGTACTTC. J is TRBJ2-7 and V is TRBV4-3; 7 nucleotides align to TRBD2. With 0 bases clipped from V and 4 bases from J, the junction kept 9 bases outside the gene matches. Germline V CDR1 and CDR2: LGHNA, YSLEER. The CDR3 consists of 16 residues.

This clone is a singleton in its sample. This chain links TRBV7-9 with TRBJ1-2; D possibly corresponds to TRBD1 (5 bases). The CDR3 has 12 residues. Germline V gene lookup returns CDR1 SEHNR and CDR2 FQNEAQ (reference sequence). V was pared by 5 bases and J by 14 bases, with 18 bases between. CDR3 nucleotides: TGTGCCAGCAGCAAACGGGAGGGGTCGGGGACCTTC. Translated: CASSKREGSGTF.

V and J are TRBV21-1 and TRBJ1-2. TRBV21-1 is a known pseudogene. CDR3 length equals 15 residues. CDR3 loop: CASSNDRGANYGYTF. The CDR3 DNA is TGTGCCAGCAGCAACGACCGAGGAGCTAACTATGGCTACACCTTC.

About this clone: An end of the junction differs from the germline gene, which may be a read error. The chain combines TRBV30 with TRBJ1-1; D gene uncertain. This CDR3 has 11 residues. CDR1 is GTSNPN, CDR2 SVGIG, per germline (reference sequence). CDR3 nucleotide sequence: TGTGCCTGGAGTGAGTTCACTCAAGCTTTCTTT. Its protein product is CAWSEFTQAFF.

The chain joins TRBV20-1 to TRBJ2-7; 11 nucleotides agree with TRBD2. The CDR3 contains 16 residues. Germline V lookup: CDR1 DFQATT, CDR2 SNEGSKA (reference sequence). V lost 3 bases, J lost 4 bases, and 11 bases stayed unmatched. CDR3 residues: CSASGLLAGVGYEQYF. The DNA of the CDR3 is TGCAGTGCTAGTGGCTTACTAGCGGGAGTTGGGTACGAGCAGTACTTC.

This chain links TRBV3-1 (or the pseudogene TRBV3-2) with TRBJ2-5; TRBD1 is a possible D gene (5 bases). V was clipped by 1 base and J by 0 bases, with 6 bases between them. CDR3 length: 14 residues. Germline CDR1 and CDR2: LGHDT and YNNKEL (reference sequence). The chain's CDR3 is CASSQGQYQETQYF. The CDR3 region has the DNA TGTGCCAGCAGCCAAGGACAGTACCAAGAGACCCAGTACTTC.

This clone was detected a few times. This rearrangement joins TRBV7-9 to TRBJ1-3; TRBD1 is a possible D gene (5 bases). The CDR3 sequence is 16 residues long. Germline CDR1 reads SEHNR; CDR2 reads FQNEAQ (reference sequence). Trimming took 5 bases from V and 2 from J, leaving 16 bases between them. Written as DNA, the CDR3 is TGTGCCAGCAGCCCGCAGGGACTAGAAACTGGAAACACCATATATTTT. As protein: CASSPQGLETGNTIYF.

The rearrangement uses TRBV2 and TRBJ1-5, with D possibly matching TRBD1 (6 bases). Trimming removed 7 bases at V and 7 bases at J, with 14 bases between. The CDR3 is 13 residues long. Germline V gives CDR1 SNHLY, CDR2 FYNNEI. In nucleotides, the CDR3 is TGTGCCAGCAATCTACAGGGAAACCAGCCCCAGCATTTT. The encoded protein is CASNLQGNQPQHF.

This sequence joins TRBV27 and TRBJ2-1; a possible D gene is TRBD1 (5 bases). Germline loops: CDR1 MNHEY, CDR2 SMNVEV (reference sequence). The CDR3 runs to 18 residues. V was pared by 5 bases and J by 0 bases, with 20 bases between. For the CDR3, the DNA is TGTGCCAGCAGTCCAACGACACCCGGCAGGGACTCCTACAATGAGCAGTTCTTC. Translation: CASSPTTPGRDSYNEQFF.

DNA for the CDR3: TGTGCCAGCAGATGGACAGGGTACACTGAAGCTTTCTTT. It codes for CASRWTGYTEAFF. This chain joins TRBV11-2 and TRBJ1-1; 8 bases are shared with TRBD1. The junction had 3 bases not matched to a gene; V was cut back by 6 bases and J by 3 bases. CDR3 length: 13 amino acids. CDR1 SGHAT and CDR2 FQNNGV come from the germline V gene. The whole variable domain, filled in from reference TRBV11-2 and TRBJ1-1, reads EAGVAQSPRYKIIEKRQSVAFWCNPISGHATLYWYQQILGQGPKLLIQFQNNGVVDDSQLPKDRFSAERLKGVDSTLKIQPAKLEDSAVYLCASRWTGYTEAFFGQGTRLTVV.

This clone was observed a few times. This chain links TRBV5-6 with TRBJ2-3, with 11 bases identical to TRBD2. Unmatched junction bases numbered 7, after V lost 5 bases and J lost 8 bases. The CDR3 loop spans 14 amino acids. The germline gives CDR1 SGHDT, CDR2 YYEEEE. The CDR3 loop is CASRPSGGRVTQYF. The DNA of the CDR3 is TGTGCCAGCAGACCTAGCGGGGGGCGGGTTACGCAGTATTTT.

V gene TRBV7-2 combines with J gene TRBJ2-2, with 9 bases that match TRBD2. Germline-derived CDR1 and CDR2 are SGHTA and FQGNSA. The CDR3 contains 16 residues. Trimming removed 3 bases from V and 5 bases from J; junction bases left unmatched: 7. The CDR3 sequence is CASSFASGARTGELFF. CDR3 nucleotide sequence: TGTGCCAGCAGCTTTGCTAGCGGGGCTAGAACCGGGGAGCTGTTTTTT. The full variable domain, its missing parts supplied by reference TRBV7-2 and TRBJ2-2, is GAGVSQSPSNKVTEKGKDVELRCDPISGHTALYWYRQSLGQGLEFLIYFQGNSAPDKSGLPSDRFSAERTGGSVSTLTIQRTQQEDSAVYLCASSFASGARTGELFFGEGSRLTVL.

CDR3 amino acids: CASSPPKRGSYEQYF. The CDR3 bases are TGTGCCAGCAGTCCACCCAAGCGGGGCTCCTACGAGCAGTACTTC. V usage is TRBV28 and J usage is TRBJ2-7, with 7 bases identical to TRBD2. In germline, CDR1 is MDHEN, CDR2 SYDVKM. J lost 0 bases, V lost 5 bases, and 7 bases had no gene match. This CDR3 comprises 15 residues.

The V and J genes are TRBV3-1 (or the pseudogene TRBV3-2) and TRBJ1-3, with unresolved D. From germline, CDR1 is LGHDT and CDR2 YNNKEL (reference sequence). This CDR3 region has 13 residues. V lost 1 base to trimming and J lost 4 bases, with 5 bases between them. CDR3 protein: CASSQGGGNTIYF. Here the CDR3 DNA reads TGTGCCAGCAGCCAAGGAGGAGGAAACACCATATATTTT.

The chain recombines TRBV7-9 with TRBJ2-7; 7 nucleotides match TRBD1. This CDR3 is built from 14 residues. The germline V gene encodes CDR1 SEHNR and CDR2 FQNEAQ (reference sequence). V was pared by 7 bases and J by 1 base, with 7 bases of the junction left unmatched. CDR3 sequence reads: CASKRGTDSYEQYF. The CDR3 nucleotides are TGTGCCAGCAAAAGAGGGACAGATTCCTACGAGCAGTACTTC.

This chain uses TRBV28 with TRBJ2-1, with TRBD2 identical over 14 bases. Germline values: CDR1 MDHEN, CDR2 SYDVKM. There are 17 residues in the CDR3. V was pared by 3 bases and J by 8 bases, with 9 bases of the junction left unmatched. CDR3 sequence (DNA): TGTGCCAGCAGTTTCGTGGGACTAGCGGGAGAACGGGATGAGCAGTTCTTC. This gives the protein CASSFVGLAGERDEQFF.

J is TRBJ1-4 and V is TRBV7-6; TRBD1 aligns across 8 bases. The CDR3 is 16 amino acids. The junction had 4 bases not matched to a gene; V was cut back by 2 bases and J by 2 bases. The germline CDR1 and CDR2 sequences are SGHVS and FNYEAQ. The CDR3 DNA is TGTGCCAGCAGCTTAAGGACAGGGACGACTAATGAAAAACTGTTTTTT. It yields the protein CASSLRTGTTNEKLFF.